What follows are 9 T cell receptor beta chains derived from one specimen sequenced in a study of cytomegalovirus exposure and HLA in healthy donors. Here immunoSEQ multiplex PCR was the method, and the copy in TCRdb shows in-frame clones only, minus some. The table lists some 250,000 clones, approximately 83% of them singletons. Material: PBMCs. These receptors were collected from a woman in her twenties or thirties in good health and CMV-seropositive.

This clone was found once. The V gene is TRBV29-1, the J gene TRBJ1-3; D might be TRBD1 (6 bases). The CDR3 has 15 amino acids. CDR1 and CDR2 (germline): SQVTM, ANQGSEA. Trimming took off 0 bases at V and 4 bases at J, with 13 bases between the two ends. CDR3 DNA sequence: TGCAGCGTTGAAGAAACACAGGGTACCGGAAACACCATATATTTT. This sequence encodes CSVEETQGTGNTIYF.

V gene TRBV5-4 combines with J gene TRBJ2-2; the match to TRBD2 covers 7 bases. The CDR3 spans 16 residues. V trimming: 0 bases; J trimming: 5 bases; junction bases outside the gene matches: 7. The germline gives CDR1 SGHNT, CDR2 YYREEE (reference sequence). This CDR3 reads CASSLGAGRRTGELFF. CDR3 DNA: TGTGCCAGCAGCTTGGGAGCGGGGCGAAGGACCGGGGAGCTGTTTTTT.

The chain is built from TRBV5-5 and TRBJ2-7; D ambiguous. The ends were cut back, 0 bases at V and 2 bases at J, with 9 bases in the middle. Germline V gene data show CDR1 as SGHKS and CDR2 as YYEKEE (reference sequence). This CDR3 is built from 14 residues. This CDR3 reads CASSLVPQTYEQYF. CDR3 bases: TGTGCCAGCAGCTTGGTTCCACAAACCTACGAGCAGTACTTC.

This chain joins TRBV11-2 and TRBJ2-7; TRBD2 is a possible D gene (5 bases). The CDR3 has 16 amino acids. V dropped 3 bases and J dropped 4 bases, with 19 bases sitting between them. From germline, CDR1 is SGHAT and CDR2 FQNNGV. The CDR3: CASSFPGGGGKYEQYF. For the CDR3, the DNA is TGTGCCAGCAGCTTTCCCGGTGGAGGTGGGAAATACGAGCAGTACTTC.

V gene TRBV6-1 combines with J gene TRBJ1-2, with 9 bases matching TRBD1. This CDR3 comprises 14 residues. CDR1 is MNHNS, CDR2 SASEGT, per germline. V lost 7 bases and J lost 2; bases outside the gene matches: 5. The CDR3 bases are TGTGCCAGCAAGTGGGACAGGGAGAACTATGGCTACACCTTC. Translation gives CASKWDRENYGYTF.

V is TRBV5-6 and J is TRBJ1-1; TRBD1 might be the D (5 bases). The germline CDR1 and CDR2 sequences are SGHDT and YYEEEE. The CDR3 extends over 12 amino acids. V was pared by 4 bases and J by 11 bases, with 15 bases between. DNA of the CDR3: TGTGCCAGCAGCCCGGGTTTTAACAGGGCTTTCTTT. This sequence encodes CASSPGFNRAFF.

The J gene is TRBJ1-5, the V gene TRBV2; D not certain. The CDR3 consists of 14 residues. Germline lookup yields CDR1 SNHLY and CDR2 FYNNEI. Trimming removed 6 bases from V and 7 bases from J, with 16 bases in between. CDR3 bases: TGTGCCAGCAGGCCCGCTATGGTCGGGCAGCCCCAGCATTTT. It codes for CASRPAMVGQPQHF.

The V call is TRBV6-1, the J call TRBJ2-1; TRBD1 matches at 9 bases. Trimming took 3 bases from V and 3 from J; bases not matched to a gene: 9. The CDR3 consists of 17 residues. Germline V gene data show CDR1 as MNHNS and CDR2 as SASEGT. The CDR3 bases are TGTGCCAGCAGTGACGATTTTGGGACAGGGAGCTACAATGAGCAGTTCTTC. It yields the protein CASSDDFGTGSYNEQFF.

This chain links TRBV7-9 with TRBJ1-2; 9 bases are shared with TRBD1. V dropped 5 bases and J dropped 2; count of bases not matched to a gene: 9. The germline V gene has CDR1 SEHNR and CDR2 FQNEAQ (reference sequence). The CDR3 runs to 16 residues. The CDR3 region has the DNA TGTGCCAGCAGCCCCCCCGGGACAGGGTTGAACTATGGCTACACCTTC. It encodes CASSPPGTGLNYGYTF.